This TCR beta chain stems from a study of human T cells and chemical hapten exposure. As to time point: patch test 2, 6 weeks after DPC sensitization. Treatment in this sample: therapeutic diphenylcyclopropenone sensitization with weekly scalp DPC. TCRdb reprocessed the RACE reads with MiXCR, giving one entry per CDR3 protein. The sample includes more than 70,000 distinct CDR3 sequences, roughly 12% of them seen just once. The CDR3 totals 16 residues. Germline lookup yields CDR1 SGHAT and CDR2 FQNNGV. Trimming removed 5 bases from V and 0 bases from J; junction bases left unmatched: 6. This sample comprised whole blood, obtained in connection with sensitization to the hapten diphenylcyclopropenone (DPC). This TCR derives from a man between 18 and 29 years old with alopecia areata. Some clones in this sample may be carry-over from other donors' samples. The rearrangement joins TRBV11-2 to TRBJ2-2, with TRBD1 matching over 7 bases. The CDR3: CASSQRTGANTGELFF. The CDR3 coding sequence is TGTGCCAGCAGCCAGAGGACAGGCGCGAACACCGGGGAGCTGTTTTTT.